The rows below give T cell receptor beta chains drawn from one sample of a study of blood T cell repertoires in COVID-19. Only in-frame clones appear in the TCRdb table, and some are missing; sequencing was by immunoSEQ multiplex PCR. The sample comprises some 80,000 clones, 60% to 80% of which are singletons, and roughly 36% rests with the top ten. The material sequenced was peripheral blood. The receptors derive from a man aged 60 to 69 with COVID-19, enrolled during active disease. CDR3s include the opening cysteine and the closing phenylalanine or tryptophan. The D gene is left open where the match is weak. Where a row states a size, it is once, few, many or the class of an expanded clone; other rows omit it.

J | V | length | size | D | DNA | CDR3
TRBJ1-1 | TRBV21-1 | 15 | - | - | TGTGCCAGCAGTCGCGGGCGGGGGGCCAAAACTGAAGCTTTCTTT | CASSRGRGAKTEAFF
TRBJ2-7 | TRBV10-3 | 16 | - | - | TGTGCCATCAGTGACTCTTGGAGGGGAGCCACCTACGAGCAGTACTTC | CAISDSWRGATYEQYF
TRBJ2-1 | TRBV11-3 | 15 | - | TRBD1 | TGTGCCAGCAGCGCAGGGGGTTCGGTGGGCCATAAGCAGTTCTTC | CASSAGGSVGHKQFF
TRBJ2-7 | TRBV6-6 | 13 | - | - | TGTGCCAGCAGTTACGCCGGGTTCTACGAGCAGTACTTC | CASSYAGFYEQYF
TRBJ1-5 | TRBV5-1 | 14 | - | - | TGCGCCAGCAGCTTGGAGCAGGGCGATCAGCCCCAGCATTTT | CASSLEQGDQPQHF
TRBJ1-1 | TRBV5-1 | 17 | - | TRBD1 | TGCGCCAGCAGCCCGGGGACAGGGGGTTTCGTGAACACTGAAGCTTTCTTT | CASSPGTGGFVNTEAFF
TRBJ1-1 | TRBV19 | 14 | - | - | TGTGCCAGTAGTATAGATGATGGCGGCCCTAGGTTGGACTTT | CASSIDDGGPRLDF
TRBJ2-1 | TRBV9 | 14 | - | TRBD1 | TGTGCCAGCAGCGGGAGACAACAGGGGACTGAGCAGTTCTTC | CASSGRQQGTEQFF
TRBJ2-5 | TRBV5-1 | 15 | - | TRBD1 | TGCGCCAGCAATCAGGGACAGGGGATTTGGGAGACCCAGTACTTC | CASNQGQGIWETQYF
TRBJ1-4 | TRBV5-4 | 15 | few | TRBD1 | TGTGCCAGCAGCATAAGGACAGGGCTTAATGAAAAACTGTTTTTT | CASSIRTGLNEKLFF
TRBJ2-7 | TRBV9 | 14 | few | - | TGTGCCAGCAGCCCCCGGGTCAACGACTACGAGCAGTACTTC | CASSPRVNDYEQYF
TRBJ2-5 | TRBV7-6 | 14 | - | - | TGTGCCAGCAGCTTATTTCAGGCCGAAGCGACCCAGTACTTC | CASSLFQAEATQYF
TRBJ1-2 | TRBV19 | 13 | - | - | TGTGCCAGTAGCTGGCGGCCAGCGGAAGGCTACACCTTC | CASSWRPAEGYTF
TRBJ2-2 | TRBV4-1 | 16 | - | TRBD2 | TGCGCCAGCAGCCCTGGGACTAGCGTTACACCCGGGGAGCTGTTTTTT | CASSPGTSVTPGELFF
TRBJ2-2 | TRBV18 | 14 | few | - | TGTGCCAGCTCACCACGGTCTGCAGCCGGGGAGCTGTTTTTT | CASSPRSAAGELFF
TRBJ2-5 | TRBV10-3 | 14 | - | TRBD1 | TGTGCCATCACCCGGGACAGGGACCAAGAGACCCAGTACTTC | CAITRDRDQETQYF
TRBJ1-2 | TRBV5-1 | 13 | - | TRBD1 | TGCGCCAGCAGCATCCGACAGGGCTCTGGCTACACCTTC | CASSIRQGSGYTF
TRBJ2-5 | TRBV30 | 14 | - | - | TGTGCCTGGAGTCTCTCAGGGGATCTGCGGGCCCAGTACTTC | CAWSLSGDLRAQYF
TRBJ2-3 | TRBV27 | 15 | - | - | TGTGCCAGCAGTCTCCTCCGAGCGAGCACAGATACGCAGTATTTT | CASSLLRASTDTQYF
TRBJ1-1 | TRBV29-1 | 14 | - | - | TGCAGCGTTGAAGCACCGGGTCTGGAAACTGAAGCTTTCTTT | CSVEAPGLETEAFF
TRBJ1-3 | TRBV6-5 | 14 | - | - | TGTGCCAGCAGCTCGCCGAGCTCTGGAAACACCATATATTTT | CASSSPSSGNTIYF
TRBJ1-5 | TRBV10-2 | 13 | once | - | TGCGCCAGCAGTGAAAGATCGGGGCAGCCCCAGCATTTT | CASSERSGQPQHF
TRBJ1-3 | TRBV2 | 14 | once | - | TGTGCCAGCAGTGAGGAGGGGAGGAGAAACACCATATATTTT | CASSEEGRRNTIYF
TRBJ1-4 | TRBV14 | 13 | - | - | TGTGCCAGCAGGAAAGGGGTTGGGGAAAAACTGTTTTTT | CASRKGVGEKLFF
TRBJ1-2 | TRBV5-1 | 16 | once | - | TGCGCCAGCAGCCCCGACCGGGGGGGGCCTAACTATGGCTACACCTTC | CASSPDRGGPNYGYTF
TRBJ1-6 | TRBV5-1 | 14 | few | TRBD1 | TGCGCCAGCAGCAGAGAGGGGGCGAATTCACCCCTCCACTTT | CASSREGANSPLHF
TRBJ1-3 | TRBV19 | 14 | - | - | TGTGCCAGTAGTAATTACAGCTCTGGAAACACCATATATTTT | CASSNYSSGNTIYF
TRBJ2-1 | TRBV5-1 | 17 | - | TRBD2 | TGCGCCAGCAGATCAGCTGGAATAGCGGGAGTTAATAATGAGCAGTTCTTC | CASRSAGIAGVNNEQFF
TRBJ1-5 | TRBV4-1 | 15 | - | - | TGCGCCAGCAGCCAAGATCGGAGTAGCAATCAGCCCCAGCATTTT | CASSQDRSSNQPQHF
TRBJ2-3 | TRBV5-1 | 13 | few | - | TGCGCCAGCAGCTCAGGGTTTTCAGATACGCAGTATTTT | CASSSGFSDTQYF
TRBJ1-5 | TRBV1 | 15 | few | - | TGCACCAGCAGCCAACCGACTATCACGTCCCAGCCCCAGCATTTT | CTSSQPTITSQPQHF
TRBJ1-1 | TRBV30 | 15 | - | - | TGTGCCTGGAGTGTACAGGGAGGGGTGAACCTTGAAGCTTTCTTT | CAWSVQGGVNLEAFF
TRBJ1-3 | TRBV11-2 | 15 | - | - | TGTGCCAGCAGCCGGGCGGGTACGGCTGGAAACACCATATATTTT | CASSRAGTAGNTIYF
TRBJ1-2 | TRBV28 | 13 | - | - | TGTGCCAGCAGGATTGGACAGTTCTATGGCTACACCTTC | CASRIGQFYGYTF
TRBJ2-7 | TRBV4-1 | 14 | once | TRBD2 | TGCGCCAGCAGCCAAGACGGGAGGGTGGGCGAGCAGTACTTC | CASSQDGRVGEQYF
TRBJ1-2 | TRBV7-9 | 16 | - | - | TGTGCCAGCAGCCTAGGATCGGGGGGCAAGGACTATGGCTACACCTTC | CASSLGSGGKDYGYTF
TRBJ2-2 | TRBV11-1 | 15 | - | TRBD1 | TGTGCCAGCAGCTTTGGGGGACAGGGGAACGGGGAGCTGTTTTTT | CASSFGGQGNGELFF
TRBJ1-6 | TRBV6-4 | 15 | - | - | TGTGCCAGCAGTGAAACGACAGAGTTTAATTCACCCCTCCACTTT | CASSETTEFNSPLHF
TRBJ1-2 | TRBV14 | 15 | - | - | TGTGCCAGCAGCCAAGATATTGCGGGTAGCGGGGGCTACACCTTT | CASSQDIAGSGGYTF
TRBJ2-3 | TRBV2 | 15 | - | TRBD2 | TGTGCCAGCAGTGTCGGGGGACTAGCGGGAGATACGCAGTATTTT | CASSVGGLAGDTQYF
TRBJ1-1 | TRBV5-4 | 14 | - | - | TGTGCCAGCAGCACTTCCGGTGGTGGCACTGAAGCTTTCTTT | CASSTSGGGTEAFF
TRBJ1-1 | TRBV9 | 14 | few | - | TGTGCCAGCAGCGTAGGGGCAGGGAACACTGAAGCTTTCTTT | CASSVGAGNTEAFF
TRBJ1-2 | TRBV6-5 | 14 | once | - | TGTGCCAGCAGGGGGGAGGGACATCTCTATGGCTACACCTTC | CASRGEGHLYGYTF
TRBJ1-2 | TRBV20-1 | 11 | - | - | TGCAGTGCTAGTTCAAACTATGGCTACACCTTC | CSASSNYGYTF
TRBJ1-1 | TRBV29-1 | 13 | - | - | TGCAGCGCCTCCGAGGCCCCGATCACTGAAGCTTTCTTT | CSASEAPITEAFF